One TCR beta chain is described in this entry. What antigen it recognizes has not been identified. No clone much larger than this one lies a single base away; base qualities are absent. This entry comes from a study of technical replicates of blood from a few donors (TCRdb year 2017). The receptor library was made with the immunoSEQ multiplex PCR assay. In its TCRdb copy, this immuneACCESS table keeps in-frame sequences only and misses some clones. Where compared with another copy, unresolved V genes explain less than half of these, and the others have no known cause. Across this sample there are around 77,000 clones, with roughly 89% seen only once. Of the sample, 0.4% to 0.45% falls within the top ten clones. The CDR3 numbers 18 residues from cysteine through phenylalanine. Only the CDR3 region is kept as DNA, spanning 54 bases read in frame from base 1. CDR1 and CDR2, per the germline V gene, are SGHDN and FVKESK. V is cut back by 1 base and J by 2 bases, with 10 bases in the junction unmatched.

This TCR was sampled from a human donor in good health. The chain links TRBV14 with TRBJ2-4; 8 junctional bases match TRBD2. Sample: T cells isolated from PBMCs. The DNA is TGTGCCAGCAGCCAAGGAAGAGCGGGAGTCCAATCCAAAAACATTCAGTACTTC. This translates into CASSQGRAGVQSKNIQYF.